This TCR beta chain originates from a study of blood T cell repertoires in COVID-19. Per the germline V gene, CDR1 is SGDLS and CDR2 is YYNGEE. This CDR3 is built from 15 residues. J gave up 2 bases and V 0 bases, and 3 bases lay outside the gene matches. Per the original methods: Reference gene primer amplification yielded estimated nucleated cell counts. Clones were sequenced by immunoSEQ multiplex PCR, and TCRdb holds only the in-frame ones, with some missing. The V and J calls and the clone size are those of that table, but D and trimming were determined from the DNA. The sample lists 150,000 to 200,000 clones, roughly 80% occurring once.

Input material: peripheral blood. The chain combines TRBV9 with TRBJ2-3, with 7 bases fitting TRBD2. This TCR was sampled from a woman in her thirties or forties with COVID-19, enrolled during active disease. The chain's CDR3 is CASSVGGSATDTQYF. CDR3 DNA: TGTGCCAGCAGCGTAGGCGGGAGCGCCACAGATACGCAGTATTTT.